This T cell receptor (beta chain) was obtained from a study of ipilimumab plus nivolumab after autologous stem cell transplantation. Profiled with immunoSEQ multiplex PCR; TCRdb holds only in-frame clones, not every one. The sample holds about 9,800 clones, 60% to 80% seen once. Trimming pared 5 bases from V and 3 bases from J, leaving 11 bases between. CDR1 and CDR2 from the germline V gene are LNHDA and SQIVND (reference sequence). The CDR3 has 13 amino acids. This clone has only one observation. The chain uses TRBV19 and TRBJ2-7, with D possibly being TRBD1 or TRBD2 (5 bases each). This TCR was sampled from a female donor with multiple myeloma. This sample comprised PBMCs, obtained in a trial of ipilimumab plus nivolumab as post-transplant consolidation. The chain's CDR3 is CASSFRDGYEQYF. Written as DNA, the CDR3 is TGTGCCAGTAGTTTCCGGGACGGCTACGAGCAGTACTTC.